Following are 29 T cell receptor beta chains from one sample sequenced in a study of chemoradiotherapy in HPV16-positive cancers. Sequencing used immunoSEQ multiplex PCR; TCRdb keeps in-frame clones, though not all of them. The data hold fewer than 15,000 clones, with around 88% observed a single time. This material consisted of blood, taken from a patient who underwent chemoradiotherapy. The origin of the receptors is a human donor with HPV-associated anogenital cancer.

The chain is built from TRBV5-6 and TRBJ1-4; TRBD1 might be the D (5 bases). Germline CDR1 and CDR2: SGHDT and YYEEEE. V was cut by 3 bases and J by 5 bases, with 14 bases left in between. This CDR3 spans 15 amino acids. CDR3 residues: CASSSKQVRNEKLFF. The DNA of the CDR3 is TGTGCCAGCAGCTCCAAACAGGTTCGGAATGAAAAACTGTTTTTT.

The chain carries TRBV9 and TRBJ1-4; D not certain. Trimming removed 0 bases from V and 6 bases from J, with 9 bases in between. Germline loops: CDR1 SGDLS, CDR2 YYNGEE. CDR3 length equals 14 residues. The CDR3 DNA reads TGTGCCAGCAGCGTAGAGGCAGGATATGAAAAACTGTTTTTT. Its protein product is CASSVEAGYEKLFF.

This CDR3 is CSVGSSRLQETQYF. CDR3 DNA sequence: TGCAGCGTTGGGAGTTCCCGGCTCCAAGAGACCCAGTACTTC. The chain carries TRBV29-1 and TRBJ2-5; D is ambiguous. Deletions cut 4 bases from V and 1 base from J, with 13 bases between. The CDR3 sequence is 14 residues long. Germline CDR1 and CDR2: SQVTM and ANQGSEA. The complete variable domain, with remaining parts taken from reference TRBV29-1 and TRBJ2-5, reads SAVISQKPSRDICQRGTSLTIQCQVDSQVTMMFWYRQQPGQSLTLIATANQGSEATYESGFVIDKFPISRPNLTFSTLTVSNMSPEDSSIYLCSVGSSRLQETQYFGPGTRLLVL.

This clone has a single count. The chain combines TRBV5-1 with TRBJ2-7; possible D gene TRBD1, 5 bases. The V end lost 1 base, the J end lost 3 bases, and 11 bases lay between the germline ends. Germline CDR1 SGHRS, CDR2 YFSETQ. The CDR3 loop spans 14 amino acids. CDR3 region: CASSLLGQGYEQYF. The CDR3 DNA is TGCGCCAGCAGCTTGTTGGGCCAGGGCTACGAGCAGTACTTC. The whole variable domain, remainder taken from reference TRBV5-1 and TRBJ2-7, is KAGVTQTPRYLIKTRGQQVTLSCSPISGHRSVSWYQQTPGQGLQFLFEYFSETQRNKGNFPGRFSGRQFSNSRSEMNVSTLELGDSALYLCASSLLGQGYEQYFGPGTRLTVT.

The chain has TRBV6-1 and TRBJ1-2; no firm D call. Per germline, CDR1 MNHNS and CDR2 SASEGT. The CDR3 sequence is 13 residues long. The V gene lost 6 bases and the J gene lost 6 bases, with 14 bases spanning the gap. In nucleotides, the CDR3 is TGTGCCAGCAGCGCCGCGATTTATGATGGCTACACCTTC. It yields the protein CASSAAIYDGYTF.

The chain uses TRBV30 and TRBJ1-4, with D possibly matching TRBD1 (6 bases). Trimming took off 7 bases at V and 8 bases at J, with 20 bases between the two ends. The CDR3 has 14 amino acids. Germline assignment: CDR1 GTSNPN and CDR2 SVGIG (reference sequence). The CDR3 nucleotides are TGTGCCTTCGACCTTAGGGGGGGTTTCGAAAAACTGTTTTTT. Translated: CAFDLRGGFEKLFF.

J is TRBJ1-1 and V is TRBV6-5; D gene uncertain. The V gene's germline CDR1 is MNHEY and CDR2 SVGAGI. This CDR3 contains 13 residues. V dropped 0 bases and J dropped 6 bases, with 8 bases sitting between them. The CDR3 DNA sequence: TGTGCCAGCAGTTACTCGTTTCCAGCTGAAGCTTTCTTT. This translates into CASSYSFPAEAFF.

V gene TRBV27 combines with J gene TRBJ2-2; D remains unclear. Trimming left V 1 base short and J 4 bases short, with 4 bases between. Germline CDR1 is MNHEY and CDR2 is SMNVEV (reference sequence). The CDR3 is 13 amino acids. DNA for the CDR3: TGTGCCAGCAGTTTATTGAGCACCGGGGAGCTGTTTTTT. Translation: CASSLLSTGELFF.

This rearrangement joins TRBV5-1 to TRBJ1-6; D unclear. Trimming cost V 2 bases and J 6 bases, with 12 bases left between them. CDR1 is SGHRS and CDR2 is YFSETQ in the germline V gene. The CDR3 runs to 15 residues. The CDR3 nucleotides read TGCGCCAGCAGCTTTTCCCGGGAGACTAATTCACCCCTCCACTTT. This encodes CASSFSRETNSPLHF.

This chain joins TRBV19 and TRBJ1-1; D is perhaps TRBD1 (6 bases). The germline V gene encodes CDR1 LNHDA and CDR2 SQIVND (reference sequence). Trimming left V 7 bases short and J 6 bases short, with 15 bases between. The CDR3 contains 13 residues. The CDR3 here is CASTLQRTAEAFF. CDR3 DNA sequence: TGTGCCAGTACCCTCCAGAGGACAGCTGAAGCTTTCTTT.

The chain joins TRBV10-3 to TRBJ2-2; D gene uncertain. Between the trimmed V and J ends, which lost 4 bases and 1 base, there was a span of 4 bases. The CDR3 has 13 residues. Germline V gene lookup returns CDR1 ENHRY and CDR2 SYGVKD. CDR3 sequence reads: CAISVRNTGELFF. DNA of the CDR3: TGTGCCATCAGTGTTAGGAACACCGGGGAGCTGTTTTTT.

The sample holds a few counts of this clone. This chain joins TRBV28 and TRBJ2-7; 7 positions match TRBD1. Looked up from germline, CDR1 is MDHEN and CDR2 is SYDVKM. J lost 0 bases, V lost 10 bases, and 6 bases had no gene match. CDR3 length equals 13 residues. In DNA form, the CDR3 reads TGTGCCACCGGGGACAGCAGCTCCTACGAGCAGTACTTC. It encodes CATGDSSSYEQYF. Full variable domain (remainder filled in from reference TRBV28 and TRBJ2-7): DVKVTQSSRYLVKRTGEKVFLECVQDMDHENMFWYRQDPGLGLRLIYFSYDVKMKEKGDIPEGYSVSREKKERFSLILESASTNQTSMYLCATGDSSSYEQYFGPGTRLTVT.

This clone was seen more than once but under ten times. The CDR3 DNA reads TGTGCCAGCAGTTCAGAGGGGGCGGGCACCGGGGAGCTGTTTTTT. It translates to CASSSEGAGTGELFF. The chain uses TRBV27 and TRBJ2-2; 7 bases line up with TRBD1. V lost 4 bases and J lost 4; bases outside the gene matches: 6. The germline CDR1 and CDR2 sequences are MNHEY and SMNVEV (reference sequence). The CDR3 spans 15 residues.

The CDR3 spells CASSLLGRGNTGELFF. The CDR3 bases are TGTGCCAGCAGTTTATTAGGCAGGGGCAACACCGGGGAGCTGTTTTTT. The chain combines TRBV27 with TRBJ2-2; tentatively, D is TRBD1 (6 bases). This CDR3 has 16 amino acids. Germline lookup yields CDR1 MNHEY and CDR2 SMNVEV (reference sequence). Trimming removed 1 base from V and 2 bases from J, with 11 bases in between.

The chain couples TRBV19 to TRBJ2-1; D is undetermined. Germline CDR1 reads LNHDA; CDR2 reads SQIVND (reference sequence). V was clipped by 1 base and J by 7 bases, with 5 bases between them. The CDR3 length is 12 residues. The CDR3 loop reads CASSIAGNEQFF. CDR3 DNA: TGTGCCAGTAGTATAGCAGGAAATGAGCAGTTCTTC. The complete variable domain, with remaining parts taken from reference TRBV19 and TRBJ2-1, reads DGGITQSPKYLFRKEGQNVTLSCEQNLNHDAMYWYRQDPGQGLRLIYYSQIVNDFQKGDIAEGYSVSREKKESFPLTVTSAQKNPTAFYLCASSIAGNEQFFGPGTRLTVL.

The rearrangement uses TRBV5-1 and TRBJ2-5; TRBD1 agrees at 8 bases. V was pared by 0 bases and J by 1 base, with 5 bases of the junction left unmatched. Germline V lookup: CDR1 SGHRS, CDR2 YFSETQ. The CDR3 loop spans 16 amino acids. The CDR3 is CASSLAGTGGQETQYF. CDR3 in DNA: TGCGCCAGCAGCTTGGCCGGAACAGGGGGCCAAGAGACCCAGTACTTC.

The chain carries TRBV7-3 and TRBJ1-1; TRBD1 is a possible D gene (5 bases). V shed 2 bases and J shed 4 bases, with 8 bases lying between them. CDR3 length: 13 residues. Germline V gene sequence: CDR1 SGHTA, CDR2 FQGTGA. The CDR3, as DNA: TGTGCCAGCAGCTTACAGGGAAGCACTGAAGCTTTCTTT. Translation gives CASSLQGSTEAFF.

This chain connects TRBV7-9 to TRBJ2-1, with 7 bases fitting TRBD1. V shed 2 bases, J shed 2 bases, and the junction held 6 bases outside the gene matches. This CDR3 spans 16 amino acids. Germline lookup yields CDR1 SEHNR and CDR2 FQNEAQ (reference sequence). The CDR3 is CASSLRGQGAYNEQFF. The CDR3 coding sequence is TGTGCCAGCAGCTTAAGGGGTCAGGGGGCCTACAATGAGCAGTTCTTC.

The CDR3: CASSHGVMETQYF. The CDR3 nucleotides are TGTGCCAGTAGTCATGGGGTAATGGAGACCCAGTACTTC. The chain carries TRBV19 and TRBJ2-5; D gene uncertain. This CDR3 is 13 amino acids long. V lost 5 bases and J 5 bases, leaving 12 bases between the germline ends. Germline CDR1 and CDR2: LNHDA and SQIVND (reference sequence).

V gene TRBV6-1 combines with J gene TRBJ1-2; no firm D call. The CDR3 is made up of 14 amino acids. Germline V gene lookup returns CDR1 MNHNS and CDR2 SASEGT. V shed 4 bases and J shed 2 bases, with 11 bases lying between them. The CDR3 nucleotides read TGTGCCAGCAGTGCTAATACAGTAAACTATGGCTACACCTTC. Protein sequence: CASSANTVNYGYTF.

The rearrangement links TRBV14 to TRBJ2-2, with 7 bases matching TRBD1. This CDR3 has 15 amino acids. The germline V gene has CDR1 SGHDN and CDR2 FVKESK. After removal of 4 bases from V and 2 bases from J, the junction contained 4 bases not matched to a gene. CDR3 bases: TGTGCCAGCAGCCGCGGACAGGTTAACACCGGGGAGCTGTTTTTT. Translation: CASSRGQVNTGELFF.

The chain joins TRBV7-9 to TRBJ2-7, with TRBD1 identical over 10 bases. The CDR3 loop spans 14 amino acids. V shed 4 bases, J shed 5 bases, and the junction held 5 bases outside the gene matches. Germline V gives CDR1 SEHNR, CDR2 FQNEAQ (reference sequence). The CDR3 nucleotides are TGTGCCAGCAGCTCTGGACAGGGGGAGGACGAGCAGTACTTC. It yields the protein CASSSGQGEDEQYF.

The rearrangement uses TRBV25-1 and TRBJ1-4, with a possible D match to TRBD1 (5 bases). In germline, CDR1 is MGHDK, CDR2 SYGVNS. The V gene lost 5 bases and the J gene lost 5 bases, with 18 bases spanning the gap. This CDR3 contains 16 residues. The CDR3, as DNA: TGTGCCAGCAGTCACCGGGGCCACGCGGGGAATGAAAAACTGTTTTTT. This codes for CASSHRGHAGNEKLFF.

The chain links TRBV2 to TRBJ2-7, with a possible D match to TRBD1 (5 bases). The germline V gene has CDR1 SNHLY and CDR2 FYNNEI. The CDR3 covers 14 residues. V gave up 5 bases and J gave up 2 bases, with 13 bases separating them. The CDR3 loop is CASSLGQRTYEQYF. In DNA, the CDR3 is TGTGCCAGCAGTCTTGGACAACGCACCTACGAGCAGTACTTC.

In this sample, this clone turned up a few times. V is TRBV4-2 and J is TRBJ1-3, with unresolved D. CDR1 LGHNA and CDR2 YNFKEQ come from the germline V gene. Trimming took off 0 bases at V and 0 bases at J, with 3 bases between the two ends. This CDR3 is built from 14 residues. The CDR3 reads CASSQDFSGNTIYF. The CDR3 bases are TGTGCCAGCAGCCAAGACTTCTCTGGAAACACCATATATTTT.

V and J are TRBV29-1 and TRBJ2-1; 9 nucleotides agree with TRBD1. Germline V gives CDR1 SQVTM, CDR2 ANQGSEA. This CDR3 contains 14 residues. The V and J ends lost 3 bases and 3 bases, in that order; junction bases with no gene match: 3. The CDR3 loop is CSVEDRGNYNEQFF. The CDR3 nucleotides are TGCAGCGTTGAGGACAGGGGTAACTACAATGAGCAGTTCTTC.

The rearrangement links TRBV11-2 to TRBJ1-1; D remains unclear. CDR3 size: 13 residues. Germline loops: CDR1 SGHAT, CDR2 FQNNGV. With 6 bases removed from V and 1 base from J, the gap between germline ends came to 9 bases. The CDR3 here is CASSPYPNTEAFF. CDR3 sequence (DNA): TGTGCCAGCAGTCCTTATCCGAACACTGAAGCTTTCTTT.

This chain uses TRBV28 with TRBJ1-3, with D possibly TRBD1 on 5 matching bases. V was trimmed by 2 bases and J by 5 bases, leaving 19 bases between them. Per the germline V gene, CDR1 is MDHEN and CDR2 is SYDVKM. This CDR3 spans 17 amino acids. The CDR3 DNA is TGTGCCAGCAGTTTAAGGTCTTCCACAGGTTTCCGAAACACCATATATTTT. Residues: CASSLRSSTGFRNTIYF. The full variable domain, in which reference TRBV28 and TRBJ1-3 provide the parts outside the CDR3, is DVKVTQSSRYLVKRTGEKVFLECVQDMDHENMFWYRQDPGLGLRLIYFSYDVKMKEKGDIPEGYSVSREKKERFSLILESASTNQTSMYLCASSLRSSTGFRNTIYFGEGSWLTVV.

This rearrangement joins TRBV5-6 to TRBJ2-5; D gene unclear. The CDR3 totals 15 residues. V gave up 0 bases and J gave up 2 bases, with 11 bases separating them. Looked up from germline, CDR1 is SGHDT and CDR2 is YYEEEE. The CDR3 is CASSLVRRIQETQYF. In DNA form, the CDR3 reads TGTGCCAGCAGCTTGGTGCGACGGATACAAGAGACCCAGTACTTC.